The 14 T cell receptor beta chains below were found in one sample sequenced in a study of blood T cell repertoires in COVID-19. The protocol was immunoSEQ multiplex PCR, while the TCRdb copy is restricted to in-frame clones and leaves out a portion. The sample lists about 66,000 clones; roughly nine tenths were seen once. The specimen sequenced was peripheral blood. Every receptor here comes from a man aged 55 to 70 with acute or convalescent COVID-19.

In its sample, this clone was seen once. The V gene is TRBV5-1, the J gene TRBJ1-4; 8 bases agree with TRBD1. Losses at the gene ends were 4 bases for V and 5 bases for J; bases not matched to a gene: 10. The CDR3 runs 16 residues. Germline-derived CDR1 and CDR2 are SGHRS and YFSETQ. The DNA for the CDR3 is TGCGCCAGCAGCACGCAGGGGGCGCTTGGCAATGAAAAACTGTTTTTT. This translates into CASSTQGALGNEKLFF.

This chain connects TRBV30 to TRBJ1-1; no clear D. V lost 0 bases to trimming and J lost 0 bases, with 5 bases between them. Germline CDR1 and CDR2: GTSNPN and SVGIG (reference sequence). The CDR3 covers 13 residues. The CDR3 nucleotides read TGTGCCTGGAGTGTACGAGTGAACACTGAAGCTTTCTTT. Its translation: CAWSVRVNTEAFF.

This sequence joins TRBV24-1 and TRBJ1-1; the D gene is possibly TRBD1 (5 bases). Germline CDR1 is KGHDR and CDR2 is SFDVKD. The V end was cut by 4 bases, the J end by 3 bases, with 17 bases between. The length of the CDR3 is 16 residues. The CDR3 DNA follows: TGTGCCACCAGTGAGGGGGGTATCTGGGTTCACACTGAAGCTTTCTTT. Its protein product is CATSEGGIWVHTEAFF.

This chain uses TRBV19 with TRBJ2-1, with D perhaps matching TRBD2 (5 bases). This CDR3 has 16 amino acids. Trimming pared 4 bases from V and 0 bases from J, leaving 13 bases between. Germline V gene lookup returns CDR1 LNHDA and CDR2 SQIVND (reference sequence). The CDR3 sequence is CASSTGNLGSYNEQFF. In DNA form, the CDR3 reads TGTGCCAGTAGTACCGGGAACCTCGGCTCCTACAATGAGCAGTTCTTC.

V gene TRBV29-1 combines with J gene TRBJ2-2; D is unresolved. CDR1 and CDR2 from the germline V gene are SQVTM and ANQGSEA. CDR3 length equals 12 residues. The V end lost 6 bases, the J end lost 6 bases, and 11 bases lay between the germline ends. CDR3: CSVQLSAGELFF. The CDR3 bases are TGCAGCGTGCAGTTAAGCGCCGGGGAGCTGTTTTTT.

J is TRBJ2-3 and V is TRBV5-1; 8 bases line up with TRBD1. The V gene end was trimmed by 2 bases and the J gene end by 0 bases; junction bases not matched to a gene: 11. Germline CDR1 SGHRS, CDR2 YFSETQ. The CDR3 extends over 18 amino acids. CDR3 in amino acids: CASSFGAGGSLSTDTQYF. CDR3 nucleotide sequence: TGCGCCAGCAGCTTCGGGGCAGGGGGCTCCTTAAGCACAGATACGCAGTATTTT.

The chain uses TRBV2 and TRBJ2-2; D is unclear. From germline, CDR1 is SNHLY and CDR2 FYNNEI. The V end was cut by 6 bases, the J end by 1 base, with 6 bases between. The CDR3 runs to 13 residues. The CDR3 protein is CASRQLNTGELFF. The CDR3 DNA follows: TGTGCCAGCAGGCAGTTGAACACCGGGGAGCTGTTTTTT.

The chain has TRBV11-3 and TRBJ2-3; 11 bases are a match to TRBD2. CDR1 is SGHNT and CDR2 is YENEEA in the germline V gene. This CDR3 has 16 amino acids. V trimming: 0 bases; J trimming: 8 bases; junction bases outside the gene matches: 7. CDR3 sequence (DNA): TGTGCCAGCAGCTTAGATCGGAGGCTAGCGGGAGGTACGCAGTATTTT. Amino acids: CASSLDRRLAGGTQYF.

The chain has TRBV7-8 and TRBJ1-6; D might be TRBD1 (5 bases). V was trimmed by 5 bases and J by 0 bases, leaving 11 bases between them. Germline CDR1 reads SGHVS; CDR2 reads FQNEAQ. This CDR3 has 16 amino acids. The CDR3 sequence: CASSRGGSSYNSPLHF. Written as DNA, the CDR3 is TGTGCCAGCAGCCGGGGGGGTAGCTCCTATAATTCACCCCTCCACTTT.

The chain links TRBV29-1 to TRBJ2-1; TRBD1 aligns across 8 bases. V was clipped by 3 bases and J by 9 bases; unmatched bases: 7. Per germline, CDR1 SQVTM and CDR2 ANQGSEA. The CDR3 is 13 residues long. CDR3 DNA: TGCAGCGTTGATAACGACAGGGGCGGTGAGCAGTTCTTC. It encodes CSVDNDRGGEQFF.

The rearrangement joins TRBV5-1 to TRBJ2-7, with a tentative D call TRBD1 (6 bases). CDR1 is SGHRS and CDR2 is YFSETQ in the germline V gene. The germline V and J ends were trimmed by 0 bases and 3 bases, with 10 bases remaining between them. The CDR3 spans 14 residues. The CDR3 DNA follows: TGCGCCAGCAGCTTGGAGGGCAGGGGCTACGAGCAGTACTTC. Its translation: CASSLEGRGYEQYF.

This rearrangement joins TRBV15 to TRBJ2-3, with 7 bases lining up with TRBD2. This CDR3 has 16 amino acids. Looked up from germline, CDR1 is LNHNV and CDR2 is YYDKDF (reference sequence). The chain's CDR3 is CATSEGLAARGDTQYF. The DNA for the CDR3 is TGTGCGACATCTGAAGGTCTAGCGGCTCGCGGAGATACGCAGTATTTT.

The CDR3 sequence is CASRQDRNEKLFF. The CDR3 nucleotides are TGTGCCAGCAGACAGGACAGGAATGAAAAACTGTTTTTT. This sequence joins TRBV2 and TRBJ1-4; 7 bases match TRBD1. There are 13 residues in the CDR3. Per germline, CDR1 SNHLY and CDR2 FYNNEI. V trimming: 6 bases; J trimming: 5 bases; junction bases outside the gene matches: 3.

This clone was counted only a few times. The chain carries TRBV5-1 and TRBJ1-2; TRBD1 matches at 7 bases. The junction had 5 bases not matched to a gene; V was cut back by 6 bases and J by 3 bases. The CDR3 length is 13 residues. Germline CDR1 reads SGHRS; CDR2 reads YFSETQ. CDR3 nucleotides: TGCGCCAGCAAGTATACAGGGGACTATGGCTACACCTTC. Amino acids: CASKYTGDYGYTF. The full variable domain, in which reference TRBV5-1 and TRBJ1-2 provide the parts outside the CDR3, is KAGVTQTPRYLIKTRGQQVTLSCSPISGHRSVSWYQQTPGQGLQFLFEYFSETQRNKGNFPGRFSGRQFSNSRSEMNVSTLELGDSALYLCASKYTGDYGYTFGSGTRLTVV.